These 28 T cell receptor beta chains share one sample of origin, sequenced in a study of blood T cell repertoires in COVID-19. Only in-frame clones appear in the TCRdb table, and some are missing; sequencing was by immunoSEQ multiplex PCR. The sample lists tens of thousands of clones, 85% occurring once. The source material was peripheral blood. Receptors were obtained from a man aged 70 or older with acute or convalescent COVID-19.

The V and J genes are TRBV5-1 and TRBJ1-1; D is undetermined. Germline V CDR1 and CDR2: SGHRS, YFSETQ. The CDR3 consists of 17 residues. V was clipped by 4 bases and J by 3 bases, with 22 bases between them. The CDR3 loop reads CASSRQPVGSGDTEAFF. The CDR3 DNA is TGCGCCAGCAGCCGTCAGCCGGTTGGCTCCGGGGACACTGAAGCTTTCTTT. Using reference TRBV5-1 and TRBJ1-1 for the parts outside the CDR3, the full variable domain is KAGVTQTPRYLIKTRGQQVTLSCSPISGHRSVSWYQQTPGQGLQFLFEYFSETQRNKGNFPGRFSGRQFSNSRSEMNVSTLELGDSALYLCASSRQPVGSGDTEAFFGQGTRLTVV.

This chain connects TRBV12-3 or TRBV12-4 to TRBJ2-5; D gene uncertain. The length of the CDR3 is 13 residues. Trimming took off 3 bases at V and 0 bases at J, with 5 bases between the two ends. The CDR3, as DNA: TGTGCCAGCAGTTTGAGGTACCAAGAGACCCAGTACTTC. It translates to CASSLRYQETQYF.

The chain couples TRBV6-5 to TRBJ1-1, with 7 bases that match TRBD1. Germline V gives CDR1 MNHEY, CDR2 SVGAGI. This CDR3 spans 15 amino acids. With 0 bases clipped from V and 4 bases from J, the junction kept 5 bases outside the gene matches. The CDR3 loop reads CASSYSYRQGTEAFF. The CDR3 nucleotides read TGTGCCAGCAGTTACTCTTACAGACAGGGCACTGAAGCTTTCTTT.

The CDR3 spells CASSSRRGRSDTQYF. The CDR3 DNA sequence: TGTGCCAGCAGCTCCCGCAGGGGGCGGTCAGATACGCAGTATTTT. V gene TRBV5-4 combines with J gene TRBJ2-3, with 8 nucleotides matching TRBD1. The CDR3 covers 15 residues. Unmatched junction bases numbered 7, after V lost 3 bases and J lost 4 bases. Germline lookup yields CDR1 SGHNT and CDR2 YYREEE (reference sequence).

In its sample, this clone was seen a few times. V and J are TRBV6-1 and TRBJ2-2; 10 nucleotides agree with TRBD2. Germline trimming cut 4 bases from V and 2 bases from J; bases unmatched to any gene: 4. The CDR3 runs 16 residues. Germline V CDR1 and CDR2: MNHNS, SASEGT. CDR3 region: CASSALAGLNTGELFF. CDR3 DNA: TGTGCCAGCAGTGCACTAGCGGGACTTAACACCGGGGAGCTGTTTTTT.

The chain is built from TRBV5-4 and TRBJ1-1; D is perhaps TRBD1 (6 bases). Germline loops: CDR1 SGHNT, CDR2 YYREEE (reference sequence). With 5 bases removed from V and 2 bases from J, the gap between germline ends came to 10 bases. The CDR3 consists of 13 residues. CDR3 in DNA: TGTGCCAGCAGAACACAGGGAAACACTGAAGCTTTCTTT. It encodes CASRTQGNTEAFF.

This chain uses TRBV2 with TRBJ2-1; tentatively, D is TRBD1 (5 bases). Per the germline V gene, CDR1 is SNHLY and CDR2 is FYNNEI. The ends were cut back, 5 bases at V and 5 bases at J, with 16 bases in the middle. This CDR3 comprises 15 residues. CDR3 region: CASSPLIDSDNEQFF. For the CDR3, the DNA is TGTGCCAGCAGTCCCCTTATCGACAGCGACAATGAGCAGTTCTTC.

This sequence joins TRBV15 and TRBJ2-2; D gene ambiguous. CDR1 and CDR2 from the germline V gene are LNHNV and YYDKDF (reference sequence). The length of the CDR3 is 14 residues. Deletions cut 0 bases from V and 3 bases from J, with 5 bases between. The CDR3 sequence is CATSRDPDTGELFF. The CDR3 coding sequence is TGTGCCACCAGCAGAGATCCGGACACCGGGGAGCTGTTTTTT.

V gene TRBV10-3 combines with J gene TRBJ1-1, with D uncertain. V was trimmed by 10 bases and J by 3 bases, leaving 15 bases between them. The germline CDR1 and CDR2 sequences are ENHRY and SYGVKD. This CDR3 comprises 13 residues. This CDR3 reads CATRFGQDTEAFF. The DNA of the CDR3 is TGTGCCACTCGGTTTGGTCAGGACACTGAAGCTTTCTTT.

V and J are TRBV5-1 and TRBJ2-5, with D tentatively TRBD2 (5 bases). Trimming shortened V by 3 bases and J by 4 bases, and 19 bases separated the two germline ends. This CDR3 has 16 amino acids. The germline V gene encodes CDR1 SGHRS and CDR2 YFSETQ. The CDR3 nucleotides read TGCGCCAGCAGCTCCGGCCCACCTGGACTGCGAGAGACCCAGTACTTC. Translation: CASSSGPPGLRETQYF.

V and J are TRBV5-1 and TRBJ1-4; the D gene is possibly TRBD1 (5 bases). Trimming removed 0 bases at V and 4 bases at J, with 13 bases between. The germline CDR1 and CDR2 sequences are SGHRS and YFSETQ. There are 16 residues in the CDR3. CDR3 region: CASSLGGRVDNEKLFF. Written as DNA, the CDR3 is TGCGCCAGCAGCTTGGGCGGCAGGGTGGATAATGAAAAACTGTTTTTT.

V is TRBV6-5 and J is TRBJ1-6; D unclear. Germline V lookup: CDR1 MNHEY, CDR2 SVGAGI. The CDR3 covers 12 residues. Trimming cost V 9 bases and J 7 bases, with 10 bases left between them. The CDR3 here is CASRTGNSPLHF. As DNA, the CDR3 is TGTGCCAGTAGGACGGGGAATTCACCCCTCCACTTT.

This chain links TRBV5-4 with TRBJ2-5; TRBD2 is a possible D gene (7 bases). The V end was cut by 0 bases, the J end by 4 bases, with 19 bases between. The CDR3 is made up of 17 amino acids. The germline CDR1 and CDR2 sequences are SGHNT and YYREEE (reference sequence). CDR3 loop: CASSLGGGRGVGETQYF. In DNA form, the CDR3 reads TGTGCCAGCAGCTTGGGGGGGGGCAGGGGCGTTGGAGAGACCCAGTACTTC. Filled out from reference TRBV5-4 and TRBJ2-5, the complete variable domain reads ETGVTQSPTHLIKTRGQQVTLRCSSQSGHNTVSWYQQALGQGPQFIFQYYREEENGRGNFPPRFSGLQFPNYSSELNVNALELDDSALYLCASSLGGGRGVGETQYFGPGTRLLVL.

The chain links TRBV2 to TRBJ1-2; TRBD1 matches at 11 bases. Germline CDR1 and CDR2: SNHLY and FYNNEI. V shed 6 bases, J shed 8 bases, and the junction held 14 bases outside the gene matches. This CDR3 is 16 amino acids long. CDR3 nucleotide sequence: TGTGCCAGCAGCCGAGGGGCCGGGACAGGGGGTTGGGGCTACACCTTC. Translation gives CASSRGAGTGGWGYTF.

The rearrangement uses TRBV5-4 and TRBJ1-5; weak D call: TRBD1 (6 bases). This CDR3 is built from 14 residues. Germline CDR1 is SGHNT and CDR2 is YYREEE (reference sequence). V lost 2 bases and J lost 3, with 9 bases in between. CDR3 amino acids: CASSFYRDNQPQHF. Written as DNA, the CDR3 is TGTGCCAGCAGCTTCTACAGGGACAATCAGCCCCAGCATTTT.

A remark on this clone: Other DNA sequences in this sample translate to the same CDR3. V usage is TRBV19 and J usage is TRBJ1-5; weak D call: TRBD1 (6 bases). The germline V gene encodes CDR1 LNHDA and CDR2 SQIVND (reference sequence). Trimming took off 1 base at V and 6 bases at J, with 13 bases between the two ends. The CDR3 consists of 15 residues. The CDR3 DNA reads TGTGCCAGTAGTATAGGGGGGGGGCGAGGTCAGCCCCAGCATTTT. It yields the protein CASSIGGGRGQPQHF.

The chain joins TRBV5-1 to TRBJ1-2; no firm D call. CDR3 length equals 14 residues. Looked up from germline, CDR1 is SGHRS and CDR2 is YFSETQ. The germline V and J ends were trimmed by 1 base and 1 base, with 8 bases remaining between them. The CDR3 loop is CASSLLSVNYGYTF. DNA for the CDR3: TGCGCCAGCAGCTTGTTAAGCGTTAACTATGGCTACACCTTC.

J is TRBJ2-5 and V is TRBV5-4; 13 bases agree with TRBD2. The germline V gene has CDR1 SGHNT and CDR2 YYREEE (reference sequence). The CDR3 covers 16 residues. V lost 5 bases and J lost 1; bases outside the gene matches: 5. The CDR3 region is CASRSGTSGVQETQYF. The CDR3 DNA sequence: TGTGCCAGCAGATCTGGGACTAGCGGGGTCCAAGAGACCCAGTACTTC. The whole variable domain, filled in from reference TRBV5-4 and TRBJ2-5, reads ETGVTQSPTHLIKTRGQQVTLRCSSQSGHNTVSWYQQALGQGPQFIFQYYREEENGRGNFPPRFSGLQFPNYSSELNVNALELDDSALYLCASRSGTSGVQETQYFGPGTRLLVL.

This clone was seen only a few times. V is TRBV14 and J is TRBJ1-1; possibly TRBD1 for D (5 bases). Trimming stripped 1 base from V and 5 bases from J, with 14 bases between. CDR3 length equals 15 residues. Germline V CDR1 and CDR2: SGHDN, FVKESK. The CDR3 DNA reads TGTGCCAGCAGCCAAGTCGCTGGGGGACTTACTGAAGCTTTCTTT. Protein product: CASSQVAGGLTEAFF.

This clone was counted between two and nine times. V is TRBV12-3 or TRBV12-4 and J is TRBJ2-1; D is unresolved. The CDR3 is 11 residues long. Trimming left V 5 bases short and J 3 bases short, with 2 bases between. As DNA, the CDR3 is TGTGCCAGCAGTCGCTACAATGAGCAGTTCTTC. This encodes CASSRYNEQFF.

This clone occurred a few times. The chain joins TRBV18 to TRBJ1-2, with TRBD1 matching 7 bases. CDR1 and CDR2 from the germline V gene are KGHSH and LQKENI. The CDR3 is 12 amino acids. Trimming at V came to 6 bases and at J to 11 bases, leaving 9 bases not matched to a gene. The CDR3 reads CASSPGTAEYTF. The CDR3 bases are TGTGCCAGCTCCCCCGGGACAGCCGAGTACACCTTC.

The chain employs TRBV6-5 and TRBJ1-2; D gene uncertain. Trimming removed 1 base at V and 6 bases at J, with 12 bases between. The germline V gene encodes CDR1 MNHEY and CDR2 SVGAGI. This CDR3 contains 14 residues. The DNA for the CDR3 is TGTGCCAGCAGTTACTTGGGTTCGGAGGATGGCTACACCTTC. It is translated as CASSYLGSEDGYTF.

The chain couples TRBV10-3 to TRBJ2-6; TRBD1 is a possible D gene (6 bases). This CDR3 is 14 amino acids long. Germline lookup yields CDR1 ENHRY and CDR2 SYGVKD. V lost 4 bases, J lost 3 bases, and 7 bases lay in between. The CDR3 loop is CAISGDIGANVLTF. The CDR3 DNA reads TGTGCCATCAGTGGGGACATTGGGGCCAACGTCCTGACTTTC.

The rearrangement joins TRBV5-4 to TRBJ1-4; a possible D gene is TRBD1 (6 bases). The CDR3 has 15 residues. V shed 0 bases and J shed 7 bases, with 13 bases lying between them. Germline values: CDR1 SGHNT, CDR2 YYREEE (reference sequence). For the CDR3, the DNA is TGTGCCAGCAGCTTGGAGGCAGGGGTCGGTGAAAAACTGTTTTTT. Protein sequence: CASSLEAGVGEKLFF.

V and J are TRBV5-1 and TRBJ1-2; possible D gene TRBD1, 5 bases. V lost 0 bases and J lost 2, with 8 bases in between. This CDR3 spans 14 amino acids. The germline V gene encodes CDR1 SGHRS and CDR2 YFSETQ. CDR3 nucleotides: TGCGCCAGCAGCTTGGACGACAGAAACTATGGCTACACCTTC. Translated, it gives CASSLDDRNYGYTF.

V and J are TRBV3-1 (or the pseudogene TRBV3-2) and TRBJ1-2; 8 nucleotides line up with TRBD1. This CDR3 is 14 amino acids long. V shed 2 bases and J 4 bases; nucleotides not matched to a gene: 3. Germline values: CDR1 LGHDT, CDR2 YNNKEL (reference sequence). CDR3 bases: TGTGCCAGCAGCCAAAGGACAGGGACCTATGGCTACACCTTC. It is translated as CASSQRTGTYGYTF.

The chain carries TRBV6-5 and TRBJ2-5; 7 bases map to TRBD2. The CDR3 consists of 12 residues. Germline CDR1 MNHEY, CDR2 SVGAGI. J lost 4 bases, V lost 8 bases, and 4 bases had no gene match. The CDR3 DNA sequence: TGTGCCAGCGTCGGGACTACAGAGACCCAGTACTTC. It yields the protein CASVGTTETQYF.

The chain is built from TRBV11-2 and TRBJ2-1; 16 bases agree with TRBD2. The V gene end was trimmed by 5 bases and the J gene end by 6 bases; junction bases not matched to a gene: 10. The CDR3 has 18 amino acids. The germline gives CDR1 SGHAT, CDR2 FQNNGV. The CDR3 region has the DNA TGTGCCAGCAGCACCCAGGGGACTAGCGGGGGGGCCGGCAATGAGCAGTTCTTC. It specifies CASSTQGTSGGAGNEQFF.